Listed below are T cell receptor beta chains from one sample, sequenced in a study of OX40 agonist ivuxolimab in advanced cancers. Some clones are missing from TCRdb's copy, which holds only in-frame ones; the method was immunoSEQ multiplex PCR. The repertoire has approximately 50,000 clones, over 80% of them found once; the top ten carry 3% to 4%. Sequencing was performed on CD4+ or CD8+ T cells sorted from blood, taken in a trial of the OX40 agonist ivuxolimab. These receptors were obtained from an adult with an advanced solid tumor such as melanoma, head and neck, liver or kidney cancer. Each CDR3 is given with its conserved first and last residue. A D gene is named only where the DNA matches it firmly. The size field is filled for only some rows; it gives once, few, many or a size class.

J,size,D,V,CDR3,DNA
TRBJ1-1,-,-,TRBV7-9,CASSLSGGTEAFF,TGTGCCAGCAGCTTATCTGGGGGAACTGAAGCTTTCTTT
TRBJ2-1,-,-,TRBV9,CASSVGGLANVEQFF,TGTGCCAGCAGCGTAGGCGGGCTAGCGAACGTTGAGCAGTTCTTC
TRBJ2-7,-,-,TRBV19,CASTSWTGTIIFLPPEYEQYF,TGTGCCAGTACCTCCTGGACGGGGACGATAATATTCCTTCCCCCTGAGTACGAGCAGTACTTC
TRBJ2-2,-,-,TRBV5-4,CASSSTTAFTGELFF,TGTGCCAGCAGCTCTACGACAGCCTTTACCGGGGAGCTGTTTTTT
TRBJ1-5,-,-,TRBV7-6,CASPPSGGEPDQPQHF,TGTGCCAGCCCACCCTCAGGAGGGGAGCCGGATCAGCCCCAGCATTTT
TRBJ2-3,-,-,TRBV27,CASSFRGDAHTQYF,TGTGCCAGCAGTTTCCGGGGAGACGCACATACGCAGTATTTT
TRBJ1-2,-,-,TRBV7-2,CASSFTGVNYGYTF,TGTGCCAGCAGCTTCACGGGGGTTAACTATGGCTACACCTTC
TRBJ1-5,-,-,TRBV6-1,CASSEAKGTVSAQHF,TGTGCCAGCAGTGAAGCGAAGGGGACCGTCTCAGCCCAGCATTTT
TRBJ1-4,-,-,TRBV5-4,CVSSLGGFNEKLFF,TGTGTCAGCAGCTTGGGGGGATTTAATGAAAAACTGTTTTTT
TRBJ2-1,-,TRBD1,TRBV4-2,CASSPTGTGAREQFF,TGTGCTAGCAGCCCAACCGGGACAGGGGCTCGTGAGCAGTTCTTC
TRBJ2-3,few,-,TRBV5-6,CASSLETHRSSTDTQYF,TGTGCCAGCAGCTTGGAGACCCACCGGTCTAGCACAGATACGCAGTATTTT
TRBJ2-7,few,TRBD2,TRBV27,CASSSRGAFYEQYF,TGTGCCAGCAGTTCGCGGGGGGCTTTCTACGAGCAGTACTTC
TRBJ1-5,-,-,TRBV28,CASSLSGLWKLGNQPQHF,TGTGCCAGCAGTTTATCAGGGCTATGGAAGTTAGGCAATCAGCCCCAGCATTTT
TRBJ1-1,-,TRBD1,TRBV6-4,CASRRTGNTEAFF,TGTGCCAGCAGAAGGACAGGGAACACTGAAGCTTTCTTT
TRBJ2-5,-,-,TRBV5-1,CASLGGNGETQYF,TGCGCCAGCCTTGGGGGGAATGGAGAGACCCAGTACTTC
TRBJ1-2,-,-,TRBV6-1,CASSEGGAGYGYTF,TGTGCCAGCAGTGAGGGGGGCGCCGGCTATGGCTACACCTTC
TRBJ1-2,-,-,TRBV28,CASRAGNNYGYTF,TGTGCCAGCCGTGCGGGAAACAACTATGGCTACACCTTC
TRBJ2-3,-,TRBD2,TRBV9,CASSVGGLADLTDTQYF,TGTGCCAGCAGCGTCGGGGGACTAGCAGACCTCACAGATACGCAGTATTTT
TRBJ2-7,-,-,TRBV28,CASTRPLSYEQYF,TGTGCCAGCACCCGCCCCCTCTCCTACGAGCAGTACTTC
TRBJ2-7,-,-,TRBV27,CASSLYGDEQYF,TGTGCCAGCAGTTTATACGGGGACGAGCAGTACTTC
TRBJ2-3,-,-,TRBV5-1,CASSLLGLNTDTQYF,TGCGCCAGCAGCTTGTTGGGACTTAACACAGATACGCAGTATTTT
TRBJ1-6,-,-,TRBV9,CASSPRTGSYNSPLHF,TGTGCCAGCAGCCCACGGACTGGCTCCTATAATTCACCCCTCCACTTT
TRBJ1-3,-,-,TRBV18,CASSPASGNTIYF,TGTGCCAGCTCCCCGGCCTCTGGAAACACCATATATTTT